The entry below describes one T cell receptor beta chain. What antigen it recognizes has not been identified. Base qualities are missing; no much larger clone stands one base away. The immunoSEQ Assay, a bias-controlled multiplex PCR, was used to amplify TCRbeta CDR3 regions from genomic DNA. Concerning the study's data processing: Within the assay, amplification of reference gene primers was used to estimate how many nucleated cells each sample contained. To quantify the absolute abundance of each unique TCRbeta CDR3 rearrangement, sequence reads were collapsed and filtered. For each sample, productive Simpson clonality was calculated by taking the square root of Simpson's diversity index across productive rearrangements. Not all clones reach the TCRdb copy of this immuneACCESS table, which keeps in-frame sequences only. Checked studies attribute under half of the gap to unresolved V genes and leave the rest unexplained. V, J and clone size were drawn from that table, and D and trimming were deduced from the DNA. The sample table holds about 190,000 clones, of which around 91% were seen once. The ten largest clones represent about 0.59% of the sample.

This entry is derived from a study of blood T cell repertoires in COVID-19 (TCRdb year 2020). As for the study more broadly: Collaborator samples came from the United States, Italy and Spain and covered acute and convalescent phases of COVID-19. The prospective study material was composed of cDNA or gDNA derived from T cells, B-cell-depleted T cells, or PBMCs. Subjects who had been exposed to COVID-19, were actively infected with it, or had recovered from it provided the deeply sampled blood TCRbeta repertoires that made up the dataset. The repertoires were released in a freely available public database meant as a resource for research on the immune response to SARS-CoV-2. The samples were drawn from two sources: the first 160 participants of the ongoing ImmuneRACE study, and approximately 1,300 subjects contributed by 6 global collaborators. A de-identified subject ID, COVID-19 status, age in years and sex were almost always included in the sample metadata. Where available, HLA class I and class II types were taken from metadata supplied by the sample provider and were not determined by assay-based typing.

Paper-wide results and their limitations: The amount of clinical and demographic metadata varied by source and participant and was provided uncurated.

Looking up the germline V gene (reference sequence) yields CDR1 LGHDT and CDR2 YNNKEL. Ends trimmed: V by 1 base, J by 10 bases; bases unmatched to a gene: 10. CDR3 length: 16 amino acids, cysteine to phenylalanine. Only the CDR3 portion is preserved as DNA: 48 bases, with reading frame beginning at the first base. Each collaborating institution followed its own protocols to collect whole blood in K2EDTA tubes. Collaborator samples were shipped for TCRbeta analysis as frozen whole blood, isolated PBMCs, or DNA extracted from either sample type. This receptor was identified in a man aged 45-65 years with acute or convalescent COVID-19. Specimen: peripheral blood. The chain is assembled from TRBV3-1 (or the pseudogene TRBV3-2) and TRBJ2-1; 10 central nucleotides agree with TRBD2. The CDR3 amino acid sequence is: CASSQGGAGGLGEQFF. The nucleotides are TGTGCCAGCAGCCAAGGGGGAGCGGGAGGGCTCGGCGAGCAGTTCTTC.